This paragraph covers one TCR beta chain sequence. Its cognate antigen is unknown. The PCR ran on 60 Vbeta and 13 Jbeta primers. TCRdb's copy holds only in-frame clones and misses some; the assay was immunoSEQ multiplex PCR. The profile shows roughly 250,000 clones, 80% of them singletons. The entry originates in a study of cytomegalovirus exposure and HLA in healthy donors. The study's findings and limits: According to a later analysis, donors in an Asian-associated ancestry cluster reportedly had fewer N-insertions than the approximately 670-donor mean. V- and J-gene trimming of TCR beta was linked (in a later analysis) to a missense DCLRE1C variant. Cytomegalovirus-associated TCR beta chains were listed, numbering 150 to 200.

Nominally healthy donors provided the samples, though records likely missed some immune exposures. The V end lost 2 bases, the J end lost 2 bases, and 6 bases lay between the germline ends. Germline V CDR1 and CDR2: MNHEY, SVGAGI. The CDR3 totals 13 residues. The TCR sequence derives from a girl aged 2-15 years in good health and CMV-seronegative. This chain joins TRBV6-5 and TRBJ1-1; D not resolved. Sequencing input: PBMCs. The CDR3 spells CASSYQENTEAFF. The CDR3, as DNA: TGTGCCAGCAGTTACCAGGAAAACACTGAAGCTTTCTTT.